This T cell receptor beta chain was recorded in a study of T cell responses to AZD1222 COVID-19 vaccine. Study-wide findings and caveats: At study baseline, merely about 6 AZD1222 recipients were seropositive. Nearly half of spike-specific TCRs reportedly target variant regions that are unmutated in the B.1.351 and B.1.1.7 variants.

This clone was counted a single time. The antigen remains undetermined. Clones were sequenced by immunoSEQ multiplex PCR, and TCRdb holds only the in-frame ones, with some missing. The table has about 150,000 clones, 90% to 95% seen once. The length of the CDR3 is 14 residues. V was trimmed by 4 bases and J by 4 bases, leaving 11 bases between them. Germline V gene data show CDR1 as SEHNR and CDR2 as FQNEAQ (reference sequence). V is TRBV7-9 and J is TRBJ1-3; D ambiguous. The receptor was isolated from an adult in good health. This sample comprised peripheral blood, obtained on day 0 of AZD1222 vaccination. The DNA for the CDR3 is TGTGCCAGCAGCTGGTCAATTCGCGGAAACACCATATATTTT. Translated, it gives CASSWSIRGNTIYF.